This entry features one T cell receptor beta chain sequence. These data belong to a study of blood T cell repertoires in COVID-19. Study information: There were acute and convalescent COVID-19 samples, and they came from the United States, Italy and Spain. T cells, B-cell-depleted T cells, or PBMCs supplied cDNA or gDNA.

Methods used by the authors: The assay estimated nucleated cells by amplifying reference gene primers. Profiling relied on immunoSEQ multiplex PCR, and the TCRdb table lists in-frame clones only, not all of them. V, J and clone size are taken as reported in that table, and D and trimming were inferred from the DNA itself. The sample lists about 150,000 clones, roughly 88% occurring once. CDR3 length: 16 amino acids. Trimming shortened V by 1 base and J by 2 bases, and 12 bases separated the two germline ends. Germline V CDR1 and CDR2: SGHTA, FQGNSA. The sequence was obtained from a woman between 50 and 59 years old with acute or convalescent COVID-19. The J gene is TRBJ2-1, the V gene TRBV7-2; tentative D call: TRBD2 (6 bases). Source material: peripheral blood. This chain's CDR3 is CASSLGGTGAYNEQFF. The CDR3 DNA reads TGTGCCAGCAGCTTAGGCGGGACGGGCGCCTACAATGAGCAGTTCTTC.